The 25 T cell receptor beta chains below come from one sample, sequenced in a study of identical twins. TCRdb passed the 5' RACE reads through MiXCR, listing each CDR3 protein once. The profile covers about 920,000 distinct CDR3 sequences, with more than 9% appearing a single time and about 1.6% taken by the ten largest. These data were likewise used in another study, on yellow fever vaccine responses in identical twins.

Sequenced material: PBMCs. The source is a woman between 18 and 29 years old in good health.

This sequence joins TRBV20-1 and TRBJ2-7, with TRBD1 matching over 8 bases. The CDR3 runs to 13 residues. CDR1 and CDR2 (germline): DFQATT, SNEGSKA (reference sequence). J gave up 3 bases and V 3 bases, and 4 bases lay outside the gene matches. CDR3 sequence (DNA): TGCAGTGCTAGGGGGGACAGGTTCTACGAGCAGTACGTC. Its translation is CSARGDRFYEQYV.

This clonotype was observed a few times. The rearrangement joins TRBV5-5 to TRBJ2-3, with 11 bases aligning to TRBD2. The V segment lost 0 bases and the J segment 5 bases; nucleotides outside the gene matches: 5. The CDR3 spans 16 residues. From germline, CDR1 is SGHKS and CDR2 YYEKEE (reference sequence). CDR3 coding DNA: TGTGCCAGCAGCTTGGTAGCGGGGGGGCGTGAAGATACGCAGTATTTT. It translates to CASSLVAGGREDTQYF.

The chain couples TRBV13 to TRBJ2-3, with 10 bases lining up with TRBD2. CDR1 is PRHDT, CDR2 FYEKMQ, per germline (reference sequence). Trimming cost V 2 bases and J 10 bases; bases outside gene matches: 9. The CDR3 length is 15 residues. CDR3 DNA: TGTGCCAGCAGCTTAATGAGCGGGGGGGCCCCGGCGCAGTATTTT. It codes for CASSLMSGGAPAQYF.

CDR3 protein: CSARVRGADTQYF. CDR3 DNA: TGCAGTGCTAGAGTTAGGGGTGCAGATACGCAGTATTTT. The V and J genes are TRBV20-1 and TRBJ2-3; D possibly corresponds to TRBD1 (5 bases). The germline V and J ends were trimmed by 1 base and 4 bases, with 9 bases remaining between them. The CDR3 is 13 amino acids. Germline CDR1 DFQATT, CDR2 SNEGSKA (reference sequence).

In DNA, the CDR3 is TGTGCTAGTGGTTTGGGTGCCTCGGGCCAAGAGACCCAGTACTTC. Protein: CASGLGASGQETQYF. The chain couples TRBV12-5 to TRBJ2-5; no clear D gene. The CDR3 totals 15 residues. Germline V gives CDR1 LGHNT, CDR2 FRNRAP. Trimming stripped 1 base from V and 1 base from J, with 10 bases between. The complete variable domain, with remaining parts taken from reference TRBV12-5 and TRBJ2-5, reads DARVTQTPRHKVTEMGQEVTMRCQPILGHNTVFWYRQTMMQGLELLAYFRNRAPLDDSGMPKDRFSAEMPDATLATLKIQPSEPRDSAVYFCASGLGASGQETQYFGPGTRLLVL.

The V and J genes are TRBV6-8 and TRBJ1-4; unclear D gene. Germline CDR1 MNHGY, CDR2 SAAAGT. Trimming shortened V by 6 bases and J by 6 bases, and 14 bases separated the two germline ends. The CDR3 runs to 14 residues. CDR3 DNA: TGTGCCAGCAGCCGAGCGCCCGTAGATGAAAAACTGTTTTTT. It specifies CASSRAPVDEKLFF.

This clonotype was counted only a few times. The chain uses TRBV15 and TRBJ1-1; a possible D gene is TRBD1 (5 bases). CDR3 size: 16 residues. Germline V gives CDR1 LNHNV, CDR2 YYDKDF (reference sequence). The germline V and J ends were trimmed by 0 bases and 1 base, with 12 bases remaining between them. CDR3 bases: TGTGCCACCAGCAGAGATCGGGGCAGGGCGAACACTGAAGCTTTCTTT. The encoded protein is CATSRDRGRANTEAFF.

The chain is built from TRBV29-1 and TRBJ2-1, with 7 nucleotides matching TRBD1. V dropped 3 bases and J dropped 1; count of bases not matched to a gene: 9. The germline gives CDR1 SQVTM, CDR2 ANQGSEA. This CDR3 has 16 amino acids. The CDR3: CSVDSLNRGSYNEQFF. As DNA, the CDR3 is TGCAGCGTTGACAGCCTAAACAGGGGTTCCTACAATGAGCAGTTCTTC.

Only a few counts were recorded for this clonotype. The chain uses TRBV10-3 and TRBJ2-1, with 9 bases fitting TRBD1. Per germline, CDR1 ENHRY and CDR2 SYGVKD. J lost 0 bases, V lost 6 bases, and 3 bases had no gene match. This CDR3 is built from 15 residues. The CDR3 protein is CAISLTGGSYNEQFF. The CDR3 DNA reads as TGTGCCATCAGCCTGACAGGGGGCTCCTACAATGAGCAGTTCTTC.

In its sample, this clonotype was seen a few times. The rearrangement joins TRBV27 to TRBJ1-5; D is perhaps TRBD1 (6 bases). V gave up 4 bases and J gave up 0 bases, with 13 bases separating them. The CDR3 loop spans 16 amino acids. Germline CDR1 is MNHEY and CDR2 is SMNVEV (reference sequence). Written as DNA, the CDR3 is TGTGCCAGCAGTTCCGGACAGCTTCATAGCAATCAGCCCCAGCATTTT. It translates to CASSSGQLHSNQPQHF.

Only a few counts were recorded for this clonotype. The chain uses TRBV7-7 and TRBJ2-3; TRBD1 aligns across 11 bases. CDR1 is SSHAT, CDR2 FNYEAQ, per germline (reference sequence). This CDR3 spans 17 amino acids. V shed 5 bases, J shed 4 bases, and the junction held 11 bases outside the gene matches. CDR3 nucleotide sequence: TGTGCCAGCAGCCCAACCGGAGGACAGGGGGCTTCAGATACGCAGTATTTT. It translates to CASSPTGGQGASDTQYF.

The rearrangement joins TRBV25-1 to TRBJ2-2, with 11 bases aligning to TRBD2. Unmatched junction bases numbered 2, after V lost 3 bases and J lost 2 bases. Germline V gives CDR1 MGHDK, CDR2 SYGVNS. CDR3 size: 16 residues. The DNA of the CDR3 is TGTGCCAGCAGTGAGGGACTAGCGGCCAACACCGGGGAGCTGTTTTTT. Protein sequence: CASSEGLAANTGELFF.

This clonotype was counted at least ten times. The chain carries TRBV20-1 and TRBJ1-1; D is ambiguous. V gave up 4 bases and J gave up 0 bases, with 15 bases separating them. The CDR3 is 15 residues long. In germline, CDR1 is DFQATT, CDR2 SNEGSKA (reference sequence). CDR3 DNA: TGCAGTGCTATAGGGATCCGGGATATGAACACTGAAGCTTTCTTT. This codes for CSAIGIRDMNTEAFF.

The chain joins TRBV28 to TRBJ2-3; 8 bases are a match to TRBD2. CDR3 length: 15 residues. V dropped 3 bases and J dropped 2; count of bases not matched to a gene: 4. Germline assignment: CDR1 MDHEN and CDR2 SYDVKM. The CDR3 is CASSFERGNTDTQYF. The CDR3 nucleotides read TGTGCCAGCAGTTTCGAGCGGGGGAACACAGATACGCAGTATTTT.

The table lists this clonotype with a few counts. The J gene is TRBJ2-2, the V gene TRBV6-5, with D uncertain. The germline gives CDR1 MNHEY, CDR2 SVGAGI. The V end was cut by 2 bases, the J end by 0 bases, with 7 bases between. The CDR3 totals 15 residues. The CDR3 DNA reads as TGTGCCAGCAGTTACGGAAACACGAACACCGGGGAGCTGTTTTTT. It specifies CASSYGNTNTGELFF.

V is TRBV14 and J is TRBJ2-1; 8 nucleotides agree with TRBD1. Germline V lookup: CDR1 SGHDN, CDR2 FVKESK. CDR3 size: 12 residues. V was clipped by 1 base and J by 15 bases; unmatched bases: 5. The CDR3 region is CASSQVTTGAFF. In DNA form, the CDR3 reads TGTGCCAGCAGCCAAGTTACGACAGGGGCGTTCTTC.

This chain uses TRBV5-1 with TRBJ1-5; weak D call: TRBD1 (5 bases). The CDR3 has 15 residues. Germline CDR1 SGHRS, CDR2 YFSETQ. The germline V and J ends were trimmed by 0 bases and 3 bases, with 10 bases remaining between them. The CDR3 sequence is CASSLGQTDNQPQHF. The DNA of the CDR3 is TGCGCCAGCAGCTTGGGACAGACTGACAATCAGCCCCAGCATTTT.

In this sample, this clonotype turned up a few times. This chain joins TRBV12-5 and TRBJ2-2; D is unresolved. The germline V and J ends were trimmed by 7 bases and 0 bases, with 6 bases remaining between them. This CDR3 has 13 residues. Germline lookup yields CDR1 LGHNT and CDR2 FRNRAP. The CDR3 protein is CASESANTGELFF. For the CDR3, the DNA is TGTGCTAGTGAGTCGGCGAACACCGGGGAGCTGTTTTTT.

V and J are TRBV6-1 and TRBJ2-7; 8 bases fit TRBD1. The CDR3 sequence is 15 residues long. V lost 8 bases, J lost 0 bases, and 9 bases stayed unmatched. Germline lookup yields CDR1 MNHNS and CDR2 SASEGT. The CDR3 DNA reads TGTGCCAGCCTGGGACGGACAGGGAGCTCCTACGAGCAGTACTTC. This codes for CASLGRTGSSYEQYF.

This clonotype turned up a few times. CDR3 region: CASSVVVGGNTEAFF. The DNA for the CDR3 is TGTGCCAGCAGCGTAGTGGTTGGGGGAAACACTGAAGCTTTCTTT. V gene TRBV9 combines with J gene TRBJ1-1; maybe TRBD1 (5 bases). Germline V gene sequence: CDR1 SGDLS, CDR2 YYNGEE. The CDR3 runs 15 residues. The V end was cut by 0 bases, the J end by 2 bases, with 11 bases between.

The chain employs TRBV27 and TRBJ2-2; a possible D gene is TRBD1 (5 bases). In germline, CDR1 is MNHEY, CDR2 SMNVEV (reference sequence). V shed 4 bases and J shed 0 bases, with 6 bases lying between them. This CDR3 is 14 amino acids long. DNA for the CDR3: TGTGCCAGCAGTTGGGGCGCGAACACCGGGGAGCTGTTTTTT. It encodes CASSWGANTGELFF.

The chain uses TRBV28 and TRBJ2-7; 9 bases fit TRBD2. Germline loops: CDR1 MDHEN, CDR2 SYDVKM. The CDR3 runs 14 residues. With V trimmed by 6 bases and J by 3 bases, 6 bases remained unmatched. Here the CDR3 DNA reads TGTGCCAGCAGGGCCGGGACTAGCATCTACGAGCAGTACTTC. Amino acid sequence: CASRAGTSIYEQYF.

The chain uses TRBV18 and TRBJ2-1; D is perhaps TRBD1 (7 bases). Deletions cut 3 bases from V and 0 bases from J, with 12 bases between. The CDR3 is 16 residues long. The germline V gene has CDR1 KGHSH and CDR2 LQKENI. The CDR3 DNA is TGTGCCAGCTCACCGACAGGGAGGAGCTCCTACAATGAGCAGTTCTTC. This sequence encodes CASSPTGRSSYNEQFF.

This clonotype was observed at least ten times. V is TRBV6-1 and J is TRBJ1-5, with TRBD1 as a possible D gene (5 bases). CDR1 MNHNS and CDR2 SASEGT come from the germline V gene. CDR3 size: 12 residues. Trimming cost V 7 bases and J 3 bases, with 7 bases left between them. The CDR3: CASTTDNQPQHF. The CDR3 region has the DNA TGTGCCAGCACGACAGACAATCAGCCCCAGCATTTT.

This clonotype was seen a few times. V gene TRBV10-3 combines with J gene TRBJ2-1; 10 bases map to TRBD1. The germline gives CDR1 ENHRY, CDR2 SYGVKD. This CDR3 region has 15 residues. Trimming took 5 bases from V and 4 from J; bases not matched to a gene: 5. CDR3 loop: CAISPGQGLYNEQFF. The CDR3 nucleotides are TGTGCCATCAGTCCGGGACAGGGGTTGTACAATGAGCAGTTCTTC.